This T cell receptor beta chain was recorded in a study of shared clonotypes between healthy human individuals. Several immunoSEQ plates held equal portions of the genomic DNA taken from each subset. Per sorted-subset replicate PCR, input was 150 to 250 ng DNA, representing tens of thousands of T cell genomes. Produced via immunoSEQ multiplex PCR; TCRdb's table is partial and in-frame only. The sample contains approximately 500,000 clones, approximately 95% of which appear only once. Overall study results and limits: It was only blood that was sampled, and tissue repertoires likely differ.

There are 16 residues in the CDR3. CDR1 and CDR2 from the germline V gene are MNHEY and SMNVEV (reference sequence). J gave up 0 bases and V 5 bases, and 9 bases lay outside the gene matches. Details on this clone: Its antigen is currently unknown.

Input material: naive CD4+ T cells sorted from blood. Subset described: CD45RA+ positively selected. This receptor was taken from a woman in her 30s in good health. The chain links TRBV27 to TRBJ2-7; 8 nucleotides line up with TRBD2. The CDR3 loop reads CASSGERGLSSYEQYF. In DNA, the CDR3 is TGTGCCAGCAGTGGGGAGCGGGGGCTCAGCTCCTACGAGCAGTACTTC.